Detailed here is one T cell receptor (beta chain). Antigen specificity is unknown. The data are from a study of vaccination and CD4 T cells after COVID-19. CDR3 length: 12 amino acids. Germline CDR1 and CDR2: DFQATT and SNEGSKA (reference sequence). V lost 3 bases, J lost 1 base, and 5 bases lay in between. Cultured CD4+ T cells had their DNA profiled by the Oncomine TCR Beta short-read assay. TCRdb itself ran the PCR reads through MiXCR, one entry per CDR3 protein. The sample holds approximately 12,000 distinct CDR3 sequences, 45% to 60% seen once. Treatment of the sample: roughly 11-day PBMC culture with coronavirus spike peptide pools or control peptides (ViraFEST assay).

The input for sequencing was cultured CD4+ T cells from blood, taken after SARS-CoV-2 vaccination. This clonotype was sampled from a human donor with COVID-19. J is TRBJ2-3 and V is TRBV20-1; D possibly corresponds to TRBD2 (5 bases). The CDR3 region is CSASGGTDTQYF. CDR3 nucleotides: TGCAGTGCTAGCGGGGGCACAGATACGCAGTATTTT.